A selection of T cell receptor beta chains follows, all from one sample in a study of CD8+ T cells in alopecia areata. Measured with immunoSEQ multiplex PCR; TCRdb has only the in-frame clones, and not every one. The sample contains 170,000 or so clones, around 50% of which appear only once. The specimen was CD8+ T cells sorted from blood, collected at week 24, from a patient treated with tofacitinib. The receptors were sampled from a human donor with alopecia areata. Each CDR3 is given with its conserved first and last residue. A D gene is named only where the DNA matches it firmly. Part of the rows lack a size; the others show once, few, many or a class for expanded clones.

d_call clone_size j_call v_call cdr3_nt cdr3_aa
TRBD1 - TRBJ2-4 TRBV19 TGTGCCAGCAGTTCCGGGACAGGGAGTGTTTCTTACTTC CASSSGTGSVSYF
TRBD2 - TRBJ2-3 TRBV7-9 TGTGCCAGCAGCTTCGGGGGGGGCACAGATACGCAGTATTTT CASSFGGGTDTQYF
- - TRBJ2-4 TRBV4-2 TGTGCCAGCAGCCAAGATGTGAACATTCAGTACTTC CASSQDVNIQYF
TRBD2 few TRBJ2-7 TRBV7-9 TGTGCCAGCAGCTTAGCAGGAGCGGGAAGTCAGTACGAGCAGTACTTC CASSLAGAGSQYEQYF
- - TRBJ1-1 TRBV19 TGTGCCAGTAGTATACTGGAGGACACTGAAGCTTTCTTT CASSILEDTEAFF
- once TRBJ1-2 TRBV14 TGTGCCAGCAGTCACTTAAACTATGGCTACACCTTC CASSHLNYGYTF
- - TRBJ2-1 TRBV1 TGCACCACCTGCCTAGCGGGGGGCTCCTACAATGAGCAGTTCTTC CTTCLAGGSYNEQFF
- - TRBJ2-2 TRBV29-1 TGCAGCGTTTGGGGACGGGGGCCGGACACCGGGGAGCTGTTTTTT CSVWGRGPDTGELFF
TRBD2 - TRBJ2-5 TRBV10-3 TGTGCCATCAGTGAGAAGACTAGCGGGGGCTTCCCGGAAGAGACCCAGTACTTC CAISEKTSGGFPEETQYF
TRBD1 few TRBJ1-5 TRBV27 TGTGCCAGCAGTAGACAGGGGAATCAGCCCCAGCATTTT CASSRQGNQPQHF
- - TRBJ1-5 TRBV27 TGTGCCAGCTCAGTCTGGGGGTCCAATCAGCCCCAGCATTTT CASSVWGSNQPQHF
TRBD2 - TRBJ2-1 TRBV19 TGTGCCAGCCAGACTAGCGCTTCCTCTACGGAGCAGTTCTTC CASQTSASSTEQFF
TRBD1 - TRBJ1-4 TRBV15 TGTGCCACCAGCCGACACCGACAGGGGGTTGGAGCTAATGAAAAACTGTTTTTT CATSRHRQGVGANEKLFF